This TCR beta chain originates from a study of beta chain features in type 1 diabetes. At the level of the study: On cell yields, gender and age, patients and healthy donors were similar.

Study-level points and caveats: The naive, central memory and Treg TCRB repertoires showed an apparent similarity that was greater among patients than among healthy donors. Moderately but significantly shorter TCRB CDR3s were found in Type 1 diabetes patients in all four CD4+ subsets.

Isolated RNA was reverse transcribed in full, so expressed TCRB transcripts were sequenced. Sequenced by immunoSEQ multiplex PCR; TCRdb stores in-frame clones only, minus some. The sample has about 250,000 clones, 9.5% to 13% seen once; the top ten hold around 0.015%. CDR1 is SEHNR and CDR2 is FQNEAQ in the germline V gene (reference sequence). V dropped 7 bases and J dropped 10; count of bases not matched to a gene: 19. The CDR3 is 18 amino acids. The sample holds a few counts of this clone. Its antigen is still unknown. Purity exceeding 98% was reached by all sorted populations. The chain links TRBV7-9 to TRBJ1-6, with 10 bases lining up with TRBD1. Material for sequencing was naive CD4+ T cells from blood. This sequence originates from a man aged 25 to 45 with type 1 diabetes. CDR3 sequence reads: CASTEGLDRGRLWSPLHF. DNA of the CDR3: TGTGCCAGCACCGAGGGGTTAGACAGGGGGCGATTGTGGTCACCCCTCCACTTT. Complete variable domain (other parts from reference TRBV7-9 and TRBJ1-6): DTGVSQNPRHKITKRGQNVTFRCDPISEHNRLYWYRQTLGQGPEFLTYFQNEAQLEKSRLLSDRFSAERPKGSFSTLEIQRTEQGDSAMYLCASTEGLDRGRLWSPLHFGNGTRLTVT.